This T cell receptor (beta chain) is from a study of blood T cell repertoires in COVID-19. Across the study: Material from acute and convalescent COVID-19 was sourced from the United States, Italy and Spain. PBMCs, B-cell-depleted T cells, or T cells provided the cDNA or gDNA that made up the material.

As originally analysed: Nucleated cell number was recorded as an estimate derived from reference gene primer amplification. TCRdb's table, derived via immunoSEQ multiplex PCR, lists solely in-frame clones and lacks some. That table supplies the V and J calls and clone size; D and trimming were determined from the DNA. The profile shows 95,000 to 120,000 clones, over 75% of them singletons. Germline V gene lookup returns CDR1 SEHNR and CDR2 FQNEAQ (reference sequence). The V gene lost 1 base and the J gene lost 5 bases, with 11 bases spanning the gap. The CDR3 is 14 residues long. The sequencing input was peripheral blood. This receptor was taken from a woman between 65 and 79 years old with acute or convalescent COVID-19. The J gene is TRBJ1-2, the V gene TRBV7-9, with a weak D call TRBD1 (5 bases). The CDR3 region has the DNA TGTGCCAGCAGCTTAGAGGCCGGGGGTTATGGCTACACCTTC. Its protein is CASSLEAGGYGYTF.